This T cell receptor beta chain is drawn from a study of shared clonotypes between healthy human individuals. Study background: Plates per donor: three CD4 naive, three CD4 memory, two CD8 naive, one CD8 memory. General study findings and limits: Sharing across a few donors was seen in 5% to 5.5% of naive CD4 clonotypes.

Terminally differentiated effector memory CD45RA+ cells were excluded from the naive CD8 cells, which were CD45RO-negative and positively selected for CCR7. Germline V gives CDR1 PRHDT, CDR2 FYEKMQ (reference sequence). V lost 1 base and J lost 5, with 13 bases in between. The length of the CDR3 is 15 residues. Details on this clone: The antigen remains undetermined.

The data were produced by immunoSEQ multiplex PCR, yet TCRdb's version contains in-frame clones alone and is incomplete. Counted here are approximately 740,000 clones, 80% to 95% occurring once; the ten biggest clones make up less than 25%. The gene calls are TRBV13 and TRBJ2-3; tentative D call: TRBD2 (7 bases). The TCR was taken from a young man in good health. Sequencing was done on a sample of naive CD8+ T cells sorted from blood. The DNA for the CDR3 is TGTGCCAGCAGCTTAGTTGGGGGGGCGCAAGATACGCAGTATTTT. Protein: CASSLVGGAQDTQYF.